This TCR beta chain was sequenced for a study of technical replicates of blood from a handful of donors. Germline assignment: CDR1 LNHDA and CDR2 SQIVND (reference sequence). The CDR3 covers 13 residues. Trimming took 4 bases from V and 7 from J, leaving 11 bases between them. Method: immunoSEQ multiplex PCR; TCRdb's copy keeps in-frame clones and lacks some. This repertoire shows some 56,000 clones, approximately 92% found once; its top ten account for less than 4.5%. This receptor was taken from a human donor in good health. Some clones in this sample may be carry-over from other donors' samples. The rearrangement links TRBV19 to TRBJ1-5, with D maybe TRBD1 (5 bases). The sequencing sample was made of PBMCs. CDR3 loop: CASSTQVNQPQHF. In DNA, the CDR3 is TGTGCCAGTAGTACACAGGTAAACCAGCCCCAGCATTTT.